This T cell receptor (beta chain) was identified during a study of response to subunit inactivated influenza vaccine. Study results and caveats: Seasonal influenza vaccination, on each occasion, was suggested by the authors to recruit few new T cells.

V trimming: 6 bases; J trimming: 5 bases; junction bases outside the gene matches: 6. CDR3 length equals 15 residues. This clonotype was observed at least ten times. What it binds is unknown. TCRdb fed the RT-PCR reads into MiXCR, producing one record per CDR3 protein. The repertoire consists of about 530,000 distinct CDR3 sequences, with approximately 10% occurring once and the leading ten covering 10%. The chain is built from TRBV12-3 or TRBV12-4 and TRBJ2-1, with 11 bases fitting TRBD2. This receptor was identified in a man aged 50-59 years who received an inactivated influenza vaccine. Sequences were derived from PBMCs from blood, sampled on the day of vaccination. The CDR3 nucleotides are TGTGCCAGCAGCGCGGGACTAGCGGCCAACAATGAGCAGTTCTTC. This translates into CASSAGLAANNEQFF.